Given below is one T cell receptor beta chain in context. The target of this receptor is not known. Base-call qualities are not available, and no considerably larger clone is one nucleotide away. This specimen belongs to a study of cytomegalovirus exposure and HLA in healthy donors (dated by TCRdb to about 2017). About the study as a whole: An earlier analysis of 587 of the donors reported approximately 260 Gb of sequence data and 100 million to 120 million unique TCR beta sequences obtained from 150 million to 200 million T cells. An early release covering approximately 600 HLA-typed donors comprised 250 to 350 gigabases of sequencing data and around 85 million unique TCR sequences. Among the roughly 390 genotyped donors, around 81% belonged to the genetic ancestry cluster associated with self-reported Caucasian donors. The study aimed to test whether cataloging public T cell receptors could reveal signatures of past pathogen exposure. Using immunosequencing, the study profiled T cell repertoires from 640 or so subjects and related those repertoires to cytomegalovirus serostatus. A separate validation cohort of about 110 different subjects was used in addition to the 666-subject first cohort. To predict cytomegalovirus infection status, the study combined high-throughput TCR immunosequencing, statistical association of individual TCRs with disease status, and machine learning. A later analysis re-examined previously published TCR beta repertoires from just over 650 donors and added high-resolution HLA genotyping to investigate patterns of TCR occurrence. Rather than drawing on any new phenotypic data, the later analysis identified candidate immune exposures from TCR beta sequences and the way those sequences occurred across donors. In an earlier analysis of a few hundred of the donors, high-throughput TCR beta sequencing was used to judge whether each TCR beta V gene segment behaved as functional or pseudogenic. Donor age, sex, ethnicity and CMV serostatus were compiled together with the repertoire data. A later genetic analysis took genome-wide SNP genotypes for about 65% of the 666 donors and used that subset as a discovery cohort. Every discovery cohort repertoire had been produced on one sequencing platform. Both class I and class II loci were covered by HLA typing, at four-digit resolution. Typing coverage differed by locus: A, B, C, DRB1 and DQB1 were typed in roughly 620-630 donors, DQA1 in roughly 510, DPA1 in 600 to 610, and DPB1 in roughly 470. Several DR-DQ haplotypes were handled as single units for association and clustering because linkage in the cohort was strong. Across about 380 genotyped donors of the cohort, an average of about 220,000 unique TCR beta nucleotide sequences per donor were sequenced, and 15% to 20% of those sequences were non-productive. Summary of the overall study and its limitations: Because HLA typing was missing for some donors at each locus, association tests included only the typed subset. The 87-base-pair reads could not distinguish some IMGT-functional V segments, including TRBV6-2 and TRBV6-3, so those segments were excluded. The study listed 150 to 200 TCR beta chains as associated with cytomegalovirus. The cohort was sequenced for TCR beta chains only, and without alpha or paired-chain data the features that could be detected were limited. Most TCR sequences were seen in very few donors, while some public TCRs were found in many individuals. In an earlier analysis of approximately 590 of the donors, most TCR beta V segments appeared in productive rearrangements about 87% or about 30% of the time, broadly matching IMGT annotations. CMV serostatus was the only immune exposure information available for the cohort. In both the original and validation cohorts, the classifier was reported to diagnose cytomegalovirus status with high specificity and sensitivity. A further reported finding was that TCR beta sequences accurately predicted the HLA-A and HLA-B alleles for most subjects in the first cohort. An association between a missense DCLRE1C variant and V-gene and J-gene trimming of TCR beta chains was found in a later genetic analysis and replicated in an independent cohort. According to a later genetic analysis, donors in an Asian-associated ancestry cluster had fewer N-insertions in productive TCRs than the approximately 610-donor mean. In a later analysis, most CMV-associated TCR beta chains were found to appear HLA-restricted, with HLA associations seemingly driven largely by CMV exposure. According to the authors, the approach could potentially be generalized to other disease states and immunological phenotypes. A later analysis associated 16,951 TCR beta sequences with specific HLA alleles at a false discovery rate of 0.05. In vitro tests confirmed that a few of the cytomegalovirus-associated TCR beta chains recognize cytomegalovirus antigens. Approximately 18 rarely observed V segments, including chromosome 9 orphons, were excluded from the earlier analysis of approximately 600 of the donors because counts were too low. Correlated functional status among segregating V segments might reflect linkage disequilibrium, but an unknown experimental factor could not be ruled out. According to a later analysis, parvovirus B19, influenza, CMV and Epstein-Barr virus appeared linked to several top co-occurrence clusters. In a later analysis, the rate of TCR association differed among HLA loci, with DRB1 alleles having the most associated TCRs and HLA-C alleles having the fewest. The presence/absence analyses assumed that sequencing depth was roughly uniform across donors, and that assumption may not be true. Assigning TCR associations to individual alleles was difficult when HLA alleles, especially DR and DQ, strongly co-occurred. A cluster of highly shared sequence variants was judged likely to be a technical artifact of the sequencing pipeline. In a later analysis, HLA-associated TCR beta chains showed more clonal expansion and lower generation probabilities than non-associated chains that were equally common.

Reading the germline V gene gives CDR1 SGHAT and CDR2 FQNNGV. Trimming removed 2 bases from V and 0 bases from J; the gene matches leave 6 bases unexplained. The CDR3 holds 17 amino acids from the cysteine to the phenylalanine. Only the CDR3 part of the read is kept: 51 bases, read in frame from the first base. Library preparation employed the immunoSEQ multiplex PCR assay. The multiplex PCR relied on a mix of 60 forward primers for TCR Vbeta segments and 13 reverse primers for TCR Jbeta segments. The CDR3 region of rearranged TCR beta genes was amplified from genomic DNA with a multiplex PCR assay. On the Illumina HiSeq System, the amplified TCR beta libraries were sequenced as 87-base-pair reads. The original methods were these. A later analysis tallied roughly 80 million unique TCR beta chains across the roughly 610 repertoires, and around 10 million of those chains were shared by two or more donors. To remove PCR and sequencing errors, raw reads were error-corrected and collapsed into unique sequences using a nearest-neighbor algorithm that merged closely related sequences. Alignment of CDR3 sequences to IMGT reference sequences was used to assign V, D and J gene segments. Each retained sequence needed at least a six-nucleotide match to both a V gene segment and a J gene segment. A rearrangement was called productive if the CDR3 had no stop codons and remained in frame with V and J, and every other rearrangement was called non-productive. CDR3 was defined according to IMGT convention as the region running from the second conserved V-encoded cysteine to the conserved J-encoded phenylalanine. In an earlier analysis of 500 to 650 of the donors, sequences lacking an unambiguous match to a single V gene segment were excluded. In an earlier analysis of roughly 600 of the donors, a V segment was called functional when productive rearrangements were above 56.7%, and segregating when the standard deviation between donors exceeded 5%. A statistical classification framework was built for diagnosing cytomegalovirus status from the catalog of TCR beta chain sequences. In a later analysis, TCR nucleotide sequences were compared against IMGT/GENE-DB human TR gene sequences so that V and J genes could be assigned. In a later analysis, CDR3 sequences and most-parsimonious VDJ recombination scenarios were assigned using the TCRdist pipeline. In a later analysis, each TCR beta chain was defined by its CDR3 amino acid sequence together with its V-gene family, and reads without a unique V-gene family were excluded. In a later analysis, a few hundred highly shared, low-generation-probability nucleotide sequences were removed to address suspected cross-contamination and a sequencing artifact. For each public chain, a later analysis derived a clonal expansion index from normalized ranks of inferred template counts within each repertoire. In a later analysis, generation probabilities were computed with a VDJ recombination model fitted to out-of-frame rearrangements, and the resulting probabilities were checked against IGoR. Hypergeometric tests were used in a later analysis to score TCR-TCR, TCR-HLA and TCR-CMV co-occurrence, with a repertoire-size bias correction applied to the TCR pairs. In a later analysis, false discovery rates were estimated by permuting HLA or CMV assignments 20 times. In a later analysis, co-occurring TCRs were grouped using DBSCAN, and TCRdist sequence similarity was added for clustering within HLA-allele-positive subsets. Co-occurrence clustering excluded repertoires with fewer than 30,000 or more than 120,000 public chains, plus five with anomalous nucleotide sharing. TCRdb's version of the immuneACCESS table is confined to in-frame rearrangements and falls short of the full clone set. An unresolved V gene accounts for under half of the shortfall where checked; the remainder is of unknown origin. V, J and clone size were drawn from that table, and D and trimming were deduced from the DNA. The sample contains around 250,000 clones, nearly 95% of them found a single time. The ten largest clonotypes hold about 1.7% of the sample.

The cohort was made up of approximately 700 healthy bone marrow donors. All cohort members were sampled while nominally healthy, although unrecorded immune exposures were likely present. The donor tested CMV seronegative and was one of the 352 seronegative cohort members. Every donor gave a peripheral blood sample, and the peripheral blood mononuclear cells from that sample were used for TCR beta sequencing. Genomic DNA extraction from the blood cell samples was performed with the Qiagen DNeasy Blood Extraction Kit. The sequenced sample was PBMCs. This sequence was found in a girl aged 2-10 years in good health and CMV-seronegative. The chain is encoded by TRBV11-2 joined to TRBJ2-3, with TRBD2 identical over 9 junction bases. The sequenced DNA is TGTGCCAGCAGCTTACGGAGGGCGGGGGGGAGCACAGATACGCAGTATTTT. This translates into CASSLRRAGGSTDTQYF.